The 16 T cell receptor beta chains reported below all come from one sample, sequenced in a study of CD8+ T cells in alopecia areata. As for treatment: oral pan-JAK inhibitor, 5-10 mg twice daily. RNA extraction was followed by reverse transcription into cDNA, which acted as the sequencing template. TCRdb's copy holds only in-frame clones and misses some; the assay was immunoSEQ multiplex PCR. The sample lists over 85,000 clones, more than 65% occurring once. Sequencing used CD8+ T cells sorted from blood, obtained at week 44, from a patient treated with tofacitinib. The receptors originated from a human donor with alopecia areata.

This chain connects TRBV29-1 to TRBJ1-2, with a weak D call TRBD1 (5 bases). The CDR3 runs to 13 residues. The germline V gene encodes CDR1 SQVTM and CDR2 ANQGSEA. Trimming cost V 3 bases and J 5 bases, with 13 bases left between them. CDR3 sequence reads: CSVESPGVYGYTF. The CDR3 bases are TGCAGCGTTGAGAGTCCGGGGGTTTATGGCTACACCTTC.

The chain uses TRBV4-3 and TRBJ2-3; D may be TRBD1 or TRBD2 (5 bases each). V was shortened by 0 bases and J by 3 bases, with 13 bases between the two germline ends. Germline values: CDR1 LGHNA, CDR2 YSLEER. CDR3 size: 16 residues. The CDR3 DNA reads as TGCGCCAGCAGCCAAGATTTGGGACGGCGAACAGATACGCAGTATTTT. Protein product: CASSQDLGRRTDTQYF.

This clone occurred a few times. The chain has TRBV7-8 and TRBJ2-3; tentative D call: TRBD2 (5 bases). Germline values: CDR1 SGHVS, CDR2 FQNEAQ. CDR3 length: 13 residues. Trimming removed 4 bases at V and 6 bases at J, with 11 bases between. CDR3 residues: CASSYVPGDTQYF. DNA of the CDR3: TGTGCCAGCAGCTACGTCCCGGGGGATACGCAGTATTTT.

The chain is built from TRBV7-9 and TRBJ2-5, with no clear D. The V and J ends lost 8 bases and 5 bases respectively, with 9 bases between them. The germline V gene encodes CDR1 SEHNR and CDR2 FQNEAQ (reference sequence). The CDR3 consists of 11 residues. The CDR3 loop is CASAAPETQYF. The CDR3, as DNA: TGTGCCAGCGCCGCCCCCGAGACCCAGTACTTC. Looking up the rest from reference TRBV7-9 and TRBJ2-5 gives the full variable domain: DTGVSQNPRHKITKRGQNVTFRCDPISEHNRLYWYRQTLGQGPEFLTYFQNEAQLEKSRLLSDRFSAERPKGSFSTLEIQRTEQGDSAMYLCASAAPETQYFGPGTRLLVL.

The chain uses TRBV27 and TRBJ1-1; no definite D call. Germline loops: CDR1 MNHEY, CDR2 SMNVEV (reference sequence). The CDR3 is 14 residues long. Trimming pared 2 bases from V and 0 bases from J, leaving 7 bases between. CDR3 DNA sequence: TGTGCCAGCAGTTTAGCGGGTATGAACACTGAAGCTTTCTTT. Translation gives CASSLAGMNTEAFF.

This clone was picked up a small number of times. The rearrangement links TRBV5-1 to TRBJ2-7, with D perhaps given as TRBD1 or TRBD2 (5 bases each). The V and J ends lost 0 bases and 7 bases respectively, with 20 bases between them. Germline-derived CDR1 and CDR2 are SGHRS and YFSETQ. This CDR3 contains 16 residues. The CDR3 DNA sequence: TGCGCCAGCAGCTTGGCCGGTGTTCAGGGAGTCGAAGAGCAGTACTTC. Residues: CASSLAGVQGVEEQYF. Combining the CDR3 with reference TRBV5-1 and TRBJ2-7 gives the whole variable domain KAGVTQTPRYLIKTRGQQVTLSCSPISGHRSVSWYQQTPGQGLQFLFEYFSETQRNKGNFPGRFSGRQFSNSRSEMNVSTLELGDSALYLCASSLAGVQGVEEQYFGPGTRLTVT.

V gene TRBV25-1 combines with J gene TRBJ1-2, with unresolved D. Trimming stripped 8 bases from V and 4 bases from J, with 11 bases between. Germline lookup yields CDR1 MGHDK and CDR2 SYGVNS. The CDR3 runs 12 residues. The CDR3 protein is CASSNGVYGYTF. In nucleotides, the CDR3 is TGTGCCAGCTCGAACGGGGTCTATGGCTACACCTTC.

The rearrangement uses TRBV30 and TRBJ2-7; 8 bases are shared with TRBD1. CDR1 is GTSNPN, CDR2 SVGIG, per germline (reference sequence). Unmatched junction bases numbered 14, after V lost 8 bases and J lost 2 bases. The CDR3 runs to 15 residues. CDR3 residues: CAATFPGQVTYEQYF. In DNA, the CDR3 is TGTGCCGCGACCTTTCCGGGACAGGTCACCTACGAGCAGTACTTC. Variable domain in full (rest from reference TRBV30 and TRBJ2-7): SQTIHQWPATLVQPVGSPLSLECTVEGTSNPNLYWYRQAAGRGLQLLFYSVGIGQISSEVPQNLSASRPQDRQFILSSKKLLLSDSGFYLCAATFPGQVTYEQYFGPGTRLTVT.

The chain links TRBV30 to TRBJ2-2, with unresolved D. The germline V and J ends were trimmed by 0 bases and 7 bases, with 6 bases remaining between them. There are 12 residues in the CDR3. Looked up from germline, CDR1 is GTSNPN and CDR2 is SVGIG (reference sequence). CDR3 sequence: CAWSVGDGELFF. The CDR3 DNA reads as TGTGCCTGGAGTGTTGGGGACGGGGAGCTGTTTTTT.

The chain employs TRBV7-2 and TRBJ1-4, with 9 nucleotides matching TRBD1. This CDR3 comprises 19 residues. V shed 5 bases, J shed 5 bases, and the junction held 18 bases outside the gene matches. CDR1 SGHTA and CDR2 FQGNSA come from the germline V gene. The CDR3 sequence: CASSHERTGALGPNEKLFF. The CDR3 region has the DNA TGTGCCAGCAGCCACGAACGGACAGGGGCCCTAGGCCCGAATGAAAAACTGTTTTTT.

This chain's CDR3 is CAWSSAGELFF. For the CDR3, the DNA is TGTGCCTGGAGTAGCGCCGGGGAGCTGTTTTTT. V is TRBV30 and J is TRBJ2-2; D call uncertain. V lost 2 bases and J lost 6, with 4 bases in between. The CDR3 totals 11 residues. Germline assignment: CDR1 GTSNPN and CDR2 SVGIG (reference sequence).

V usage is TRBV19 and J usage is TRBJ1-1, with D possibly TRBD1 on 6 matching bases. Looked up from germline, CDR1 is LNHDA and CDR2 is SQIVND (reference sequence). Between the trimmed V and J ends, which lost 5 bases and 8 bases, there was a span of 12 bases. The length of the CDR3 is 12 residues. The DNA for the CDR3 is TGTGCCAGTAGTCCCGACAGGATAGAAGCTTTCTTT. This encodes CASSPDRIEAFF.

As regards this clone: Mismatch with germline at one junction end may stem from a read error. The CDR3 region is CSVSNTEALF. In DNA, the CDR3 is TGCAGCGTTTCCAATACTGAAGCTCTCTTT. The chain joins TRBV29-1 to TRBJ1-1, with D unresolved. The CDR3 is 10 amino acids. Germline-derived CDR1 and CDR2 are SQVTM and ANQGSEA.

The chain is built from TRBV27 and TRBJ2-7, with 9 bases aligning to TRBD1. The CDR3 covers 16 residues. Germline V CDR1 and CDR2: MNHEY, SMNVEV (reference sequence). V dropped 5 bases and J dropped 3; count of bases not matched to a gene: 11. CDR3 in DNA: TGTGCCAGCAGTACCACCGCCCGGACAGGGGTCTACGAGCAGTACTTC. The encoded protein is CASSTTARTGVYEQYF.

The table lists this clone with a few counts. This sequence joins TRBV19 and TRBJ1-5; tentative D call: TRBD1 (6 bases). This CDR3 is built from 14 residues. The V and J ends lost 7 bases and 7 bases respectively, with 17 bases between them. CDR1 is LNHDA, CDR2 SQIVND, per germline (reference sequence). CDR3 in DNA: TGTGCCAGTACCCAAGGATCAGGGGACCAGCCCCAGCATTTT. Residues: CASTQGSGDQPQHF.

This clone was observed a handful of times. The genes are TRBV4-1 and TRBJ2-1, with 8 positions matching TRBD2. Germline lookup yields CDR1 MGHRA and CDR2 YSYEKL. The CDR3 covers 15 residues. Losses at the gene ends were 2 bases for V and 11 bases for J; bases not matched to a gene: 11. CDR3 in DNA: TGCGCCAGCAGCCAATTGCCGGGGGGGGAAAAAAAGCAGTTCTTC. Its protein is CASSQLPGGEKKQFF.